The 31 T cell receptor beta chains below all came from one sample that was sequenced in a study of regulatory T cells in long-lasting Graves disease (dated by TCRdb to the early 2020s). Explained via the paper, the time point label denotes: persistent/refractory GD, antithyroid drugs over 5 years with positive TRAb. For both TCR sequencing and RNA sequencing, RNA was extracted from PBMCs in TRIzol. The method behind the library was multiplex PCR. Sequencing took place on an Illumina HiSeq 4000. To build TCR beta libraries, CDR3 regions were amplified by Arm-PCR using iRepertoire HTBI primers. In-frame beta chains were kept once TCRdb had trimmed the public reads at Q25 with fastp and called clones with MiXCR. Rows are unified per CDR3 protein, each entry keeping the most common DNA and genes. Here the sample has 400,000 or so distinct CDR3 sequences; around 20% occur a single time. The ten largest clones take up 20% to 25% of the sample.

The sequenced sample was peripheral blood mononuclear cells (PBMCs), obtained when the disease was refractory, from a patient treated with antithyroid drugs. All receptors come from a female donor with Graves disease.

J is TRBJ2-5 and V is TRBV13; 12 nucleotides align to TRBD2. The CDR3 length is 17 residues. CDR1 and CDR2 (germline): PRHDT, FYEKMQ (reference sequence). The V segment lost 4 bases and the J segment 5 bases; nucleotides outside the gene matches: 11. The CDR3 DNA follows: TGTGCCAGCAGCTCCCGACTAGCGGGAGCCCTCGGGGAGACCCAGTACTTC. Its protein product is CASSSRLAGALGETQYF.

This clonotype appeared a few times. This chain links TRBV7-2 with TRBJ2-1; D may be TRBD1 (6 bases). Germline CDR1 and CDR2: SGHTA and FQGNSA. V gave up 1 base and J gave up 7 bases, with 8 bases separating them. The CDR3 is made up of 13 amino acids. CDR3 nucleotides: TGTGCCAGCAGCTTAGACAGGGCTAATGAGCAGTTCTTC. This encodes CASSLDRANEQFF.

CDR3 sequence reads: CASSFGGTGRYNEQFF. CDR3 nucleotide sequence: TGCGCCAGCAGCTTTGGAGGGACAGGGAGATACAATGAGCAGTTCTTC. The chain couples TRBV5-1 to TRBJ2-1; 9 positions agree with TRBD1. Germline trimming cut 2 bases from V and 4 bases from J; bases unmatched to any gene: 7. The CDR3 consists of 16 residues. From germline, CDR1 is SGHRS and CDR2 YFSETQ. Full variable domain (outside the CDR3, taken from reference TRBV5-1 and TRBJ2-1): KAGVTQTPRYLIKTRGQQVTLSCSPISGHRSVSWYQQTPGQGLQFLFEYFSETQRNKGNFPGRFSGRQFSNSRSEMNVSTLELGDSALYLCASSFGGTGRYNEQFFGPGTRLTVL.

The J gene is TRBJ2-7, the V gene TRBV7-8; TRBD1 might be the D (5 bases). The CDR3 is made up of 16 amino acids. The germline CDR1 and CDR2 sequences are SGHVS and FQNEAQ. V was trimmed by 5 bases and J by 0 bases, leaving 17 bases between them. For the CDR3, the DNA is TGTGCCAGCAGCGTCCACAGACAGCTTCACTCCTACGAGCAGTACTTC. Amino acids: CASSVHRQLHSYEQYF. Supplemented by reference TRBV7-8 and TRBJ2-7, the full variable domain reads GAGVSQSPRYKVAKRGQDVALRCDPISGHVSLFWYQQALGQGPEFLTYFQNEAQLDKSGLPSDRFFAERPEGSVSTLKIQRTQQEDSAVYLCASSVHRQLHSYEQYFGPGTRLTVT.

In this sample, this clonotype turned up many times. The chain uses TRBV7-2 and TRBJ2-6, with unresolved D. The V end was cut by 2 bases, the J end by 4 bases, with 21 bases between. The CDR3 consists of 19 residues. Germline CDR1 SGHTA, CDR2 FQGNSA. CDR3 residues: CASSLFSVHNPGGANVLTF. The DNA for the CDR3 is TGTGCCAGCAGCTTATTCTCGGTCCATAACCCAGGAGGGGCCAACGTCCTGACTTTC.

This clonotype has at least ten counts. The V call is TRBV7-2, the J call TRBJ2-7, with 15 bases that match TRBD2. V was clipped by 5 bases and J by 7 bases; unmatched bases: 9. This CDR3 comprises 16 residues. Germline V CDR1 and CDR2: SGHTA, FQGNSA. The CDR3 is CASSRGTSGRSREQYF. The CDR3 DNA sequence: TGTGCCAGCAGCCGTGGGACTAGCGGGAGGAGTAGAGAGCAGTACTTC. Full variable domain (outside the CDR3, taken from reference TRBV7-2 and TRBJ2-7): GAGVSQSPSNKVTEKGKDVELRCDPISGHTALYWYRQSLGQGLEFLIYFQGNSAPDKSGLPSDRFSAERTGGSVSTLTIQRTQQEDSAVYLCASSRGTSGRSREQYFGPGTRLTVT.

This clonotype was detected only a few times. CDR3 bases: TGTGCCAGCTCACCACTGGGTAACCACGAGCAGTACTTC. Translated: CASSPLGNHEQYF. The rearrangement links TRBV18 to TRBJ2-7; the D is unclear. V lost 1 base, J lost 5 bases, and 9 bases lay in between. From germline, CDR1 is KGHSH and CDR2 LQKENI. CDR3 length: 13 amino acids.

This clonotype was recorded many times. The chain couples TRBV13 to TRBJ2-7; TRBD2 agrees at 8 bases. CDR1 is PRHDT and CDR2 is FYEKMQ in the germline V gene (reference sequence). The CDR3 is made up of 19 amino acids. Losses at the gene ends were 4 bases for V and 3 bases for J; bases not matched to a gene: 20. DNA of the CDR3: TGTGCCAGCAGCTCCGTGCGGGGGGAATACGGGGGCATCCGCTACGAGCAGTACTTC. This gives the protein CASSSVRGEYGGIRYEQYF.

The chain recombines TRBV29-1 with TRBJ1-2; D gene uncertain. Germline CDR1 reads SQVTM; CDR2 reads ANQGSEA. V dropped 1 base and J dropped 2 bases, with 8 bases sitting between them. This CDR3 region has 13 residues. The CDR3 sequence: CSVEGAGNYGYTF. The CDR3 DNA reads TGCAGCGTTGAAGGGGCCGGAAACTATGGCTACACCTTC.

This CDR3 reads CASSLGGSGLFF. The CDR3 region has the DNA TGTGCCAGCAGCTTAGGGGGTTCGGGACTGTTTTTT. The chain recombines TRBV7-9 with TRBJ1-4, with D unclear. The CDR3 sequence is 12 residues long. CDR1 is SEHNR, CDR2 FQNEAQ, per germline (reference sequence). V was clipped by 1 base and J by 13 bases, with 10 bases between them.

This clonotype came up a few times. The rearrangement uses TRBV4-3 and TRBJ2-7; D unresolved. V lost 2 bases to trimming and J lost 3 bases, with 11 bases between them. This CDR3 is 14 amino acids long. CDR1 LGHNA and CDR2 YSLEER come from the germline V gene. For the CDR3, the DNA is TGCGCCAGCAGCCAACGCGACTCGTACTACGAGCAGTACTTC. The encoded protein is CASSQRDSYYEQYF.

This clonotype occurred a few times. This rearrangement joins TRBV11-1 to TRBJ2-5; perhaps TRBD1 as D (6 bases). Trimming removed 2 bases at V and 0 bases at J, with 10 bases between. Germline values: CDR1 SGHAT, CDR2 FQDESV (reference sequence). This CDR3 is 15 amino acids long. This CDR3 is CASSLFGQYQETQYF. The CDR3 DNA follows: TGTGCCAGCAGCTTATTCGGACAGTACCAAGAGACCCAGTACTTC.

This clonotype was counted between two and nine times. This rearrangement joins TRBV29-1 to TRBJ2-7, with TRBD1 identical over 9 bases. Trimming took 4 bases from V and 0 from J; bases not matched to a gene: 4. The CDR3 extends over 14 amino acids. CDR1 is SQVTM and CDR2 is ANQGSEA in the germline V gene. CDR3 region: CSVVGQGSSYEQYF. CDR3 bases: TGCAGCGTTGTGGGACAGGGAAGCTCCTACGAGCAGTACTTC.

The chain carries TRBV7-9 and TRBJ1-3; D is undetermined. CDR1 SEHNR and CDR2 FQNEAQ come from the germline V gene (reference sequence). V was pared by 5 bases and J by 0 bases, with 11 bases between. CDR3 length: 15 amino acids. CDR3 nucleotides: TGTGCCAGCAGCCCGGACTGGTCCTCTGGAAACACCATATATTTT. Translated, it gives CASSPDWSSGNTIYF. Filled out from reference TRBV7-9 and TRBJ1-3, the complete variable domain reads DTGVSQNPRHKITKRGQNVTFRCDPISEHNRLYWYRQTLGQGPEFLTYFQNEAQLEKSRLLSDRFSAERPKGSFSTLEIQRTEQGDSAMYLCASSPDWSSGNTIYFGEGSWLTVV.

This clonotype was seen repeatedly, ten times or more. V usage is TRBV7-2 and J usage is TRBJ2-5; D possibly matches TRBD1 or TRBD2 (5 bases each). This CDR3 comprises 15 residues. Trimming shortened V by 5 bases and J by 1 base, and 14 bases separated the two germline ends. From germline, CDR1 is SGHTA and CDR2 FQGNSA. For the CDR3, the DNA is TGTGCCAGCAGCCCTGCACGAGGGGTCCAAGAGACCCAGTACTTC. Encoded protein: CASSPARGVQETQYF.

This clonotype came up many times. The V gene is TRBV3-2, the J gene TRBJ1-2; the D call of TRBD1 is as the table states it, not checked on the DNA. TRBV3-2 is tagged as a pseudogene. The CDR3 is made up of 15 amino acids. CDR3 DNA sequence: TGTGCCAGCAGCCAAGATTCGGACAGACACTATGGCTACACCTTC. Translated: CASSQDSDRHYGYTF.

This clonotype has a handful of counts. CDR3 protein: CAWKTVSSGNTIYF. The CDR3 nucleotides read TGTGCCTGGAAGACAGTAAGCTCTGGAAACACCATATATTTT. The V and J genes are TRBV30 and TRBJ1-3; a weak D match, TRBD1 (5 bases). Trimming removed 4 bases at V and 0 bases at J, with 10 bases between. The CDR3 is 14 residues long. The germline V gene has CDR1 GTSNPN and CDR2 SVGIG (reference sequence).

This clonotype was seen only a few times. The V gene is TRBV4-3, the J gene TRBJ2-7; weak D call: TRBD2 (5 bases). V lost 1 base and J 6 bases, leaving 19 bases between the germline ends. The germline CDR1 and CDR2 sequences are LGHNA and YSLEER. CDR3 size: 16 residues. The CDR3 DNA is TGCGCCAGCAGCCAAGGTGTTGGTGCGACTACGGGCGAGCAGTACTTC. Its translation is CASSQGVGATTGEQYF.

Many counts were recorded for this clonotype. The genes are TRBV11-1 and TRBJ2-7, with TRBD2 as a possible D gene (6 bases). Germline V gene lookup returns CDR1 SGHAT and CDR2 FQDESV (reference sequence). The V and J ends lost 5 bases and 5 bases respectively, with 13 bases between them. This CDR3 has 13 residues. In nucleotides, the CDR3 is TGTGCCAGCAGCCCTGGACTAAACGACGAGCAGTACTTC. Translated: CASSPGLNDEQYF.

This clonotype was detected many times. The CDR3 is CSARLTQAGQPQHF. In DNA, the CDR3 is TGCAGTGCTAGACTCACTCAGGCTGGACAGCCCCAGCATTTT. The rearrangement uses TRBV20-1 and TRBJ1-5; D ambiguous. From germline, CDR1 is DFQATT and CDR2 SNEGSKA (reference sequence). This CDR3 comprises 14 residues. V lost 2 bases and J 7 bases, leaving 15 bases between the germline ends.

Written as DNA, the CDR3 is TGCGCCAGCTCTTGGGCGGGAGGGTTCGACGAGCAGTACTTC. Translating gives CASSWAGGFDEQYF. The gene calls are TRBV5-1 and TRBJ2-7; the match to TRBD2 covers 9 bases. The CDR3 extends over 14 amino acids. With V trimmed by 7 bases and J by 5 bases, 10 bases remained unmatched. CDR1 and CDR2 (germline): SGHRS, YFSETQ.

V is TRBV6-2 or TRBV6-3 and J is TRBJ2-2, with D unresolved. Germline V lookup: CDR1 MNHEY, CDR2 SVGEGT. Trimming took 0 bases from V and 4 from J, leaving 3 bases between them. The CDR3 has 13 amino acids. The CDR3 sequence: CASSYSVTGELFF. The DNA of the CDR3 is TGTGCCAGCAGTTACTCGGTCACCGGGGAGCTGTTTTTT.

This clonotype showed up just a few times. The rearrangement joins TRBV7-9 to TRBJ2-3; tentative D call: TRBD2 (6 bases). The CDR3 spans 17 residues. Germline V gene sequence: CDR1 SEHNR, CDR2 FQNEAQ (reference sequence). Trimming took 1 base from V and 2 from J, leaving 16 bases between them. The CDR3: CASSLEFAGPSTDTQYF. CDR3 DNA: TGTGCCAGCAGCTTAGAGTTTGCGGGACCTTCCACAGATACGCAGTATTTT.

This chain uses TRBV18 with TRBJ2-5, with D perhaps TRBD1 or TRBD2 (5 bases each). This CDR3 comprises 16 residues. CDR1 is KGHSH and CDR2 is LQKENI in the germline V gene. V was pared by 2 bases and J by 0 bases, with 13 bases between. The CDR3 sequence is CASSPGGRQYQETQYF. CDR3 nucleotide sequence: TGTGCCAGCTCACCAGGGGGACGGCAGTACCAAGAGACCCAGTACTTC. The full variable domain, rest sourced from reference TRBV18 and TRBJ2-5, is NAGVMQNPRHLVRRRGQEARLRCSPMKGHSHVYWYRQLPEEGLKFMVYLQKENIIDESGMPKERFSAEFPKEGPSILRIQQVVRGDSAAYFCASSPGGRQYQETQYFGPGTRLLVL.

This clonotype was observed many times. The rearrangement joins TRBV19 to TRBJ2-7; the match to TRBD1 covers 7 bases. Trimming took 6 bases from V and 2 from J; bases not matched to a gene: 13. Germline V lookup: CDR1 LNHDA, CDR2 SQIVND (reference sequence). The CDR3 loop spans 16 amino acids. The CDR3 DNA follows: TGTGCCAGTAGGTCCGGGACAGCTAATGGAGCCTACGAGCAGTACTTC. Protein product: CASRSGTANGAYEQYF.

This clonotype was counted a few times. The chain couples TRBV20-1 to TRBJ2-5; TRBD2 aligns across 13 bases. The J segment lost 1 base and the V segment lost 6 bases, leaving 5 bases of the junction unmatched. CDR1 is DFQATT, CDR2 SNEGSKA, per germline (reference sequence). This CDR3 comprises 15 residues. In DNA, the CDR3 is TGCAGTGCATCGGGACTAGCGGGATTCCAAGAGACCCAGTACTTC. Translation: CSASGLAGFQETQYF.

The chain couples TRBV7-8 to TRBJ2-7; 7 nucleotides align to TRBD1. CDR3 length: 14 residues. Germline CDR1 and CDR2: SGHVS and FQNEAQ. V lost 5 bases, J lost 4 bases, and 8 bases stayed unmatched. As DNA, the CDR3 is TGTGCCAGCAGCATAAGACAGGGTGGGTACGAGCAGTACTTC. Its protein is CASSIRQGGYEQYF.

In regard to this clonotype: The missing conserved phenylalanine or tryptophan at the end of this CDR3 makes a read error likely. The chain combines TRBV19 with TRBJ1-2, with D unclear. Looked up from germline, CDR1 is LNHDA and CDR2 is SQIVND (reference sequence). Trimming pared 0 bases from V and 7 bases from J, leaving 18 bases between. This CDR3 contains 16 residues. CDR3 DNA: TGTGCCAGTAGTATAGAGGCGCCGGGCAGGAACCCTGGCTACACCCTC. This codes for CASSIEAPGRNPGYTL.

In this sample, this clonotype turned up a few times. The chain couples TRBV3-1 to TRBJ1-6; the match to TRBD1 covers 8 bases. In germline, CDR1 is LGHDT, CDR2 YNNKEL (reference sequence). This CDR3 is built from 12 residues. Trimming cost V 2 bases and J 15 bases; bases outside gene matches: 3. The CDR3 region has the DNA TGTGCCAGCAGCCAACCCGGGACAGGCCTCCACTTT. This translates into CASSQPGTGLHF.

At least ten counts were recorded for this clonotype. V gene TRBV3-1 combines with J gene TRBJ1-1; unclear D gene. Germline values: CDR1 LGHDT, CDR2 YNNKEL (reference sequence). The CDR3 consists of 13 residues. V lost 2 bases to trimming and J lost 4 bases, with 8 bases between them. In DNA, the CDR3 is TGTGCCAGCAGCCAACGCAGGAGCACTGAAGCTTTCTTT. It encodes CASSQRRSTEAFF.

This clonotype was detected many times. The rearrangement joins TRBV28 to TRBJ2-7, with 8 positions matching TRBD2. The CDR3 contains 17 residues. V shed 6 bases and J 1 base; nucleotides not matched to a gene: 14. Germline lookup yields CDR1 MDHEN and CDR2 SYDVKM. DNA for the CDR3: TGTGCCAGCAGCCCTGGACTAGCTTTTGCAAGGTCCTACGAGCAGTACTTC. This codes for CASSPGLAFARSYEQYF.